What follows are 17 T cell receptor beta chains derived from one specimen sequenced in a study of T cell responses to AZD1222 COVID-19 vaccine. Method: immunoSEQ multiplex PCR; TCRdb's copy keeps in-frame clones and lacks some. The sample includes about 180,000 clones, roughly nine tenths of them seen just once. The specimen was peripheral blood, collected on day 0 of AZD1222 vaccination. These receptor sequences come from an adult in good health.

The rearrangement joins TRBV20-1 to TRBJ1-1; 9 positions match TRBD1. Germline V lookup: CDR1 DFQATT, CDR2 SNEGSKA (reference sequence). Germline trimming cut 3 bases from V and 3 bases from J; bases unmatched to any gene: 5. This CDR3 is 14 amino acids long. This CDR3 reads CSASGDRGYTEAFF. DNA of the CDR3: TGCAGTGCTAGTGGAGACAGGGGGTACACTGAAGCTTTCTTT.

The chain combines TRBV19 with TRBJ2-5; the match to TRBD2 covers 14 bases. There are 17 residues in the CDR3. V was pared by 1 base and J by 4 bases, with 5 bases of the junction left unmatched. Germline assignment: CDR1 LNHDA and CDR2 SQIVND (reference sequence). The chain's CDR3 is CASSIAGLAGGGETQYF. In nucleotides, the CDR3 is TGTGCCAGTAGTATAGCCGGACTAGCGGGGGGCGGAGAGACCCAGTACTTC.

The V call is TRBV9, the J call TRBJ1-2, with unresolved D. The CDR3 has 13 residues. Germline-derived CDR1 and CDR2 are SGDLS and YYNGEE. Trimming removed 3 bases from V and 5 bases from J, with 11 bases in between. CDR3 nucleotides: TGTGCCAGCAGCGCTCAATCCGGATATGGCTACACCTTC. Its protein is CASSAQSGYGYTF.

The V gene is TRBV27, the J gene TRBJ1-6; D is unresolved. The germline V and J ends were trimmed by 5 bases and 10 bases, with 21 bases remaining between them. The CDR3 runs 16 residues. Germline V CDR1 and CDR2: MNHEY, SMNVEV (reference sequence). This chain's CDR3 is CASSPRSPEGGSPLHF. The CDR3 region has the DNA TGTGCCAGCAGTCCAAGAAGCCCCGAGGGTGGCTCACCCCTCCACTTT.

The CDR3 coding sequence is TGTGCCAGCAGTAGCAGAACGGGGAACACCGGGGAGCTGTTTTTT. Protein sequence: CASSSRTGNTGELFF. The V and J genes are TRBV2 and TRBJ2-2; D gene unclear. The germline CDR1 and CDR2 sequences are SNHLY and FYNNEI. Trimming stripped 5 bases from V and 1 base from J, with 11 bases between. CDR3 length: 15 residues.

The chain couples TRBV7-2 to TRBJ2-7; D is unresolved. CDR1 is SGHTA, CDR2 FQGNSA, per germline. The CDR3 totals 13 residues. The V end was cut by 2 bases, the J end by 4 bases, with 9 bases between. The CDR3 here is CASSLRANYEQYF. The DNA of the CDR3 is TGTGCCAGCAGCTTACGTGCGAATTACGAGCAGTACTTC. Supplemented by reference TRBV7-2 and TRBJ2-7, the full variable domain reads GAGVSQSPSNKVTEKGKDVELRCDPISGHTALYWYRQSLGQGLEFLIYFQGNSAPDKSGLPSDRFSAERTGGSVSTLTIQRTQQEDSAVYLCASSLRANYEQYFGPGTRLTVT.

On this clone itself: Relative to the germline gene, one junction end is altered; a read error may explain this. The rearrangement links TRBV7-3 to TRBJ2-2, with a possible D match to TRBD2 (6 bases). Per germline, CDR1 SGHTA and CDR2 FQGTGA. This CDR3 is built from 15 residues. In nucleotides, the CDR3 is TGTGCCAGCACCTTAAACGGGGGTAACACCGGGGAGCTGTTTTTT. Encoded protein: CASTLNGGNTGELFF. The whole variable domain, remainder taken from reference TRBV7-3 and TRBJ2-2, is GAGVSQTPSNKVTEKGKYVELRCDPISGHTALYWYRQSLGQGPEFLIYFQGTGAADDSGLPNDRFFAVRPEGSVSTLKIQRTERGDSAVYLCASTLNGGNTGELFFGEGSRLTVL.

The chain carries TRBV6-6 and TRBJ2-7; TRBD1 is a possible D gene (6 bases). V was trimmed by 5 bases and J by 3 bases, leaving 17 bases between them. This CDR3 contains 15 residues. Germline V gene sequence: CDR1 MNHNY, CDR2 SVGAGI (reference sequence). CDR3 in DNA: TGTGCCAGCAGTGACCCCGGCAGGGGTCGCTACGAGCAGTACTTC. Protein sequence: CASSDPGRGRYEQYF.

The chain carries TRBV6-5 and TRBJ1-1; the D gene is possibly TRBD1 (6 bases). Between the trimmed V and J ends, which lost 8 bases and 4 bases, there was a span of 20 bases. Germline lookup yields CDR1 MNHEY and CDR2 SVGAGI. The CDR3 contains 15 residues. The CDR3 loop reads CASGPYGTLGTEAFF. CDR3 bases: TGTGCCAGCGGCCCTTACGGGACATTGGGCACTGAAGCTTTCTTT.

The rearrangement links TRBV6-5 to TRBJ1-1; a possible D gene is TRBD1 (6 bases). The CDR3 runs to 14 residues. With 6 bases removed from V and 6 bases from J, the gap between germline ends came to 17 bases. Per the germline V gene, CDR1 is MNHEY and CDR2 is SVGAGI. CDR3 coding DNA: TGTGCCAGCAGCCCCGGCGGGGGCTATGCTGAAGCTTTCTTT. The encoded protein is CASSPGGGYAEAFF.

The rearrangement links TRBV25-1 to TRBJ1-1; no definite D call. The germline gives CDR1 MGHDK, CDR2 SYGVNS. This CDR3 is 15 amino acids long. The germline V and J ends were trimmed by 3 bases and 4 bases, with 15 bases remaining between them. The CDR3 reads CASSEAYPAGTEAFF. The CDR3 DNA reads TGTGCCAGCAGTGAGGCATACCCGGCGGGCACTGAAGCTTTCTTT.

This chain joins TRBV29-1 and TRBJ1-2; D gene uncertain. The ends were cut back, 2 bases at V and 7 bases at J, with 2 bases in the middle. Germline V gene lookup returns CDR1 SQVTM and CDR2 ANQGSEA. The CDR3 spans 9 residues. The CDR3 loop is CSVESGYTF. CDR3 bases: TGCAGCGTTGAATCTGGCTACACCTTC.

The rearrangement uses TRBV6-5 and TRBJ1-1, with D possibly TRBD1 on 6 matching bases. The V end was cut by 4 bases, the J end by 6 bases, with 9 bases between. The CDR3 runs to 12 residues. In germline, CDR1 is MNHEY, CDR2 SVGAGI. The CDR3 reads CASSSGGPEAFF. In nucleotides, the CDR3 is TGTGCCAGCAGTTCCGGGGGCCCTGAAGCTTTCTTT.

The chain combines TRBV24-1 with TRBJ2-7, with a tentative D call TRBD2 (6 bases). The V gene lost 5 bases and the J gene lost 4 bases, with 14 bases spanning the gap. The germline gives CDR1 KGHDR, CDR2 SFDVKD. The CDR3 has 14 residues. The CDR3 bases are TGTGCCACCAGTGTCGGGAGTAGCCTATACGAGCAGTACTTC. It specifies CATSVGSSLYEQYF.

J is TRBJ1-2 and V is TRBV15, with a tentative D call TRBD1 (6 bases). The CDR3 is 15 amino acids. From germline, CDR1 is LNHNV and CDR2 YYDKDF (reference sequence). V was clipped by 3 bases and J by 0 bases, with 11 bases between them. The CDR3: CATSSPGQPNYGYTF. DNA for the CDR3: TGTGCCACCAGCAGTCCGGGACAACCTAACTATGGCTACACCTTC.

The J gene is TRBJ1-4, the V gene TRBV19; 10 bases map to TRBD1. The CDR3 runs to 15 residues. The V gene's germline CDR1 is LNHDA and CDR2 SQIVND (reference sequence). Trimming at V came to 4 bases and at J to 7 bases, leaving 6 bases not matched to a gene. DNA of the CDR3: TGTGCCAGTAGTACCGACAGGGGGCAGACTGAAAAACTGTTTTTT. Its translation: CASSTDRGQTEKLFF.

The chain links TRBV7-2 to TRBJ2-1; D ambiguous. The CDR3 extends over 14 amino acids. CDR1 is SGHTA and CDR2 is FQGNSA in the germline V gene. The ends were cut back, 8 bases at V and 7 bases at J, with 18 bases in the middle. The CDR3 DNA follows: TGTGCCAGCCGTCCAAGCACCTTGGTGAATGAGCAGTTCTTC. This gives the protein CASRPSTLVNEQFF. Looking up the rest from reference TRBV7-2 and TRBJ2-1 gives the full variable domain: GAGVSQSPSNKVTEKGKDVELRCDPISGHTALYWYRQSLGQGLEFLIYFQGNSAPDKSGLPSDRFSAERTGGSVSTLTIQRTQQEDSAVYLCASRPSTLVNEQFFGPGTRLTVL.